This TCR beta chain was observed in a study of blood T cell repertoires in COVID-19. Data came from immunoSEQ multiplex PCR; TCRdb stores just in-frame clones and leaves some out. The data hold about 93,000 clones, with 85% to 90% observed a single time. The CDR3 sequence is 13 residues long. The genes are TRBV21-1 and TRBJ1-2; whether TRBD1, the table's D call, matches the DNA was not checked. TRBV21-1 is tagged as a pseudogene. This TCR was sampled from a human donor with active COVID-19. The donor label of this sample is uncertain. Sequencing used peripheral blood. In DNA form, the CDR3 reads TGTGCCAGCAGCAAAACAACAAGATATGGCTACACCTTC. It specifies CASSKTTRYGYTF.